This T cell receptor (beta chain) was retrieved from a study of blood T cell repertoires in COVID-19. Participants came from some 26 US areas, aged about 18 to 89 years. As handled by the study authors: Nucleated cell counts were estimated from reference gene primer amplification. Method: immunoSEQ multiplex PCR; TCRdb's copy keeps in-frame clones and lacks some. V, J and clone size are taken as reported in that table, and D and trimming were inferred from the DNA itself. The profile shows roughly 380,000 clones, approximately 89% of them singletons. The sequencing sample was made of PBMCs or T cells enriched from blood (not recorded which). The clonotype originates from a man aged 25 to 40 who had recovered from COVID-19.

The CDR3 DNA sequence: TGTGCCAGCAGCCGGTCCGGGACAGAGGGGGTTTCGCAGTATTTT. Protein sequence: CASSRSGTEGVSQYF. V gene TRBV7-9 combines with J gene TRBJ2-3; 7 positions match TRBD1. V lost 5 bases, J lost 10 bases, and 15 bases stayed unmatched. The length of the CDR3 is 15 residues. The V gene's germline CDR1 is SEHNR and CDR2 FQNEAQ (reference sequence). Variable domain in full (rest from reference TRBV7-9 and TRBJ2-3): DTGVSQNPRHKITKRGQNVTFRCDPISEHNRLYWYRQTLGQGPEFLTYFQNEAQLEKSRLLSDRFSAERPKGSFSTLEIQRTEQGDSAMYLCASSRSGTEGVSQYFGPGTRLTVL.